Each of the 22 T cell receptor beta chains below was sequenced from the same sample in a study of cytomegalovirus exposure and HLA in healthy donors. A multiplex PCR was run with 60 Vbeta primers and 13 Jbeta primers. The assay was immunoSEQ multiplex PCR, and TCRdb's table has in-frame clones only and misses some. The data show under 250,000 clones, 80% to 85% seen once. The sample taken for sequencing was PBMCs. The source of these receptors is a boy aged 2-15 years in good health and CMV-seronegative.

The V and J genes are TRBV6-1 and TRBJ2-2; 11 bases agree with TRBD2. CDR1 and CDR2 from the germline V gene are MNHNS and SASEGT. V dropped 3 bases and J dropped 3; count of bases not matched to a gene: 9. CDR3 length equals 18 residues. The CDR3 bases are TGTGCCAGCAGTGAGAAGGGACTAGCGGTAATTGACACCGGGGAGCTGTTTTTT. Protein sequence: CASSEKGLAVIDTGELFF.

The chain uses TRBV9 and TRBJ2-3, with D maybe TRBD2 (7 bases). CDR3 length: 16 amino acids. V lost 0 bases and J 1 base, leaving 12 bases between the germline ends. Germline CDR1 and CDR2: SGDLS and YYNGEE. CDR3 in amino acids: CASSVVWGGGTDTQYF. The CDR3 DNA sequence: TGTGCCAGCAGCGTAGTATGGGGGGGCGGCACAGATACGCAGTATTTT.

This rearrangement joins TRBV4-1 to TRBJ1-2, with D uncertain. Germline V CDR1 and CDR2: MGHRA, YSYEKL. The ends were cut back, 3 bases at V and 6 bases at J, with 17 bases in the middle. CDR3 length equals 15 residues. Here the CDR3 reads CASSQNSRGADGYTF. DNA for the CDR3: TGCGCCAGCAGCCAGAACAGTCGGGGAGCGGATGGCTACACCTTC.

This chain uses TRBV6-5 with TRBJ1-4; the D is unclear. This CDR3 comprises 15 residues. V was shortened by 2 bases and J by 4 bases, with 11 bases between the two germline ends. Germline V gene data show CDR1 as MNHEY and CDR2 as SVGAGI. As DNA, the CDR3 is TGTGCCAGCAGTTACGAATGGCGGAATAATGAAAAACTGTTTTTT. Translating it yields CASSYEWRNNEKLFF.

The chain is built from TRBV6-6 and TRBJ1-4; maybe TRBD1 (5 bases). The V end was cut by 5 bases, the J end by 11 bases, with 6 bases between. CDR3 length equals 10 residues. CDR1 is MNHNY, CDR2 SVGAGI, per germline (reference sequence). The CDR3 region is CASSDSKLFF. The DNA of the CDR3 is TGTGCCAGCAGTGACAGTAAACTGTTTTTT.

This chain uses TRBV7-8 with TRBJ1-3; 9 bases agree with TRBD1. This CDR3 spans 16 amino acids. The junction had 3 bases not matched to a gene; V was cut back by 1 base and J by 2 bases. CDR1 is SGHVS, CDR2 FQNEAQ, per germline. CDR3 sequence (DNA): TGTGCCAGCAGCTTAGGGGACAGGGTAACTGGAAACACCATATATTTT. Its translation is CASSLGDRVTGNTIYF.

The CDR3 coding sequence is TGTGCCAGTAGTGGACACAGGGGCCGGGGGAGCTACGAGCAGTACTTC. Translated, it gives CASSGHRGRGSYEQYF. The V and J genes are TRBV19 and TRBJ2-7; tentatively, D is TRBD1 (7 bases). The CDR3 is 16 residues long. Trimming shortened V by 5 bases and J by 3 bases, and 20 bases separated the two germline ends. The V gene's germline CDR1 is LNHDA and CDR2 SQIVND (reference sequence).

The chain links TRBV7-2 to TRBJ2-7; D gene uncertain. Germline loops: CDR1 SGHTA, CDR2 FQGNSA. The length of the CDR3 is 12 residues. The germline V and J ends were trimmed by 1 base and 2 bases, with 3 bases remaining between them. The CDR3 bases are TGTGCCAGCAGCTTAGTCACCTACGAGCAGTACTTC. Amino acids: CASSLVTYEQYF.

This clone was detected only a few times. The J gene is TRBJ1-5, the V gene TRBV5-6; a possible D gene is TRBD1 (5 bases). The CDR3 is 16 amino acids. Trimming shortened V by 1 base and J by 1 base, and 12 bases separated the two germline ends. CDR1 SGHDT and CDR2 YYEEEE come from the germline V gene. CDR3 sequence (DNA): TGTGCCAGCAGCTTGATGGACATGTGGAGCAATCAGCCCCAGCATTTT. Its protein is CASSLMDMWSNQPQHF.

The rearrangement links TRBV11-2 to TRBJ1-5; TRBD1 might be the D (5 bases). Germline V lookup: CDR1 SGHAT, CDR2 FQNNGV. Trimming removed 1 base from V and 2 bases from J, with 15 bases in between. CDR3 length: 17 residues. In nucleotides, the CDR3 is TGTGCCAGCAGCTTAGTGGCGCGGTCGGGGGGCAATCAGCCCCAGCATTTT. It encodes CASSLVARSGGNQPQHF.

V gene TRBV27 combines with J gene TRBJ2-3; 7 bases agree with TRBD2. The CDR3 has 18 amino acids. Germline V gene sequence: CDR1 MNHEY, CDR2 SMNVEV (reference sequence). Trimming took 0 bases from V and 2 from J; bases not matched to a gene: 11. This chain's CDR3 is CASSLSKASGTHTDTQYF. CDR3 bases: TGTGCCAGCAGTTTATCGAAGGCTAGCGGAACCCACACAGATACGCAGTATTTT.

In this sample, this clone turned up a few times. The chain joins TRBV29-1 to TRBJ2-3; tentatively, D is TRBD1 (5 bases). CDR3 length equals 15 residues. Germline loops: CDR1 SQVTM, CDR2 ANQGSEA. The V end lost 4 bases, the J end lost 5 bases, and 19 bases lay between the germline ends. The CDR3 loop reads CSVAPQSVQGDTQYF. In DNA form, the CDR3 reads TGCAGCGTTGCCCCACAATCGGTGCAGGGAGATACGCAGTATTTT.

The chain joins TRBV29-1 to TRBJ2-7, with 9 bases aligning to TRBD2. Trimming removed 5 bases from V and 3 bases from J; junction bases left unmatched: 11. The CDR3 covers 15 residues. Per germline, CDR1 SQVTM and CDR2 ANQGSEA. CDR3 loop: CSVKDPLAGIYEQYF. The CDR3 DNA reads as TGCAGCGTTAAGGATCCGCTAGCGGGGATCTACGAGCAGTACTTC.

The chain has TRBV1 and TRBJ2-2; the table's D gene call, TRBD1, was not cross checked with the DNA. TRBV1 is a recognized pseudogene. There are 18 residues in the CDR3. The CDR3: CTSSQEAPRQGHTGELFF. CDR3 DNA: TGCACCAGCAGCCAAGAGGCCCCACGGCAGGGCCACACCGGGGAGCTGTTTTTT.

The table lists this clone with a few counts. The chain is built from TRBV5-3 and TRBJ1-5, with unresolved D. TRBV5-3 is an open reading frame, and its role is uncertain. The ends were cut back, 0 bases at V and 0 bases at J, with 4 bases in the middle. This CDR3 spans 14 amino acids. The CDR3 here is CARSLGVSNQPQHF. CDR3 DNA sequence: TGTGCCAGAAGCTTGGGCGTTAGCAATCAGCCCCAGCATTTT.

The chain employs TRBV19 and TRBJ2-1; D might be TRBD1 (5 bases). This CDR3 spans 15 amino acids. Deletions cut 5 bases from V and 3 bases from J, with 14 bases between. CDR1 is LNHDA, CDR2 SQIVND, per germline (reference sequence). The CDR3 coding sequence is TGTGCCAGTAGTCCGTGGGGCCCTAACTACAATGAGCAGTTCTTC. Its protein is CASSPWGPNYNEQFF.

This chain connects TRBV4-1 to TRBJ2-7, with unresolved D. Per germline, CDR1 MGHRA and CDR2 YSYEKL. V gave up 0 bases and J gave up 1 base, with 10 bases separating them. CDR3 length: 15 residues. The CDR3 DNA sequence: TGCGCCAGCAGCCAAGAGCCGGCGGATTCCTACGAGCAGTACTTC. It yields the protein CASSQEPADSYEQYF.

The V and J genes are TRBV5-1 and TRBJ1-3, with D possibly matching TRBD1 (6 bases). The CDR3 sequence is 14 residues long. Germline V gene sequence: CDR1 SGHRS, CDR2 YFSETQ. V was trimmed by 0 bases and J by 2 bases, leaving 6 bases between them. The CDR3: CASSLAGAGNTIYF. The CDR3 DNA follows: TGCGCCAGCAGCTTGGCAGGGGCTGGAAACACCATATATTTT.

CDR3 loop: CASSVRDRGLLDSGANVLTF. The CDR3 DNA follows: TGTGCCAGCAGTGTCCGGGACAGGGGGCTCTTGGACTCTGGGGCCAACGTCCTGACTTTC. The chain couples TRBV6-1 to TRBJ2-6, with TRBD1 matching over 12 bases. V lost 4 bases and J lost 0; bases outside the gene matches: 10. CDR1 and CDR2 (germline): MNHNS, SASEGT. The CDR3 consists of 20 residues.

J is TRBJ2-3 and V is TRBV10-3, with D tentatively TRBD2 (5 bases). Germline values: CDR1 ENHRY, CDR2 SYGVKD. Trimming took off 6 bases at V and 0 bases at J, with 10 bases between the two ends. CDR3 length equals 14 residues. CDR3 in amino acids: CAISGLASTDTQYF. The CDR3 DNA reads as TGTGCCATCAGCGGACTGGCTAGCACAGATACGCAGTATTTT.

On this clone: A read error may produce the germline difference seen at one junction end. This chain connects TRBV5-1 to TRBJ2-7, with 10 positions matching TRBD1. Germline V CDR1 and CDR2: SGHRS, YFSETQ. CDR3 length: 16 residues. The CDR3 region has the DNA TGCGCCAGCAGCTTGAATCGATGGACAGGGGGGTACGAGCAGTGCTTC. Translating it yields CASSLNRWTGGYEQCF.

The V call is TRBV2, the J call TRBJ2-5; 7 bases match TRBD2. Germline V gene lookup returns CDR1 SNHLY and CDR2 FYNNEI. The J segment lost 11 bases and the V segment lost 2 bases, leaving 8 bases of the junction unmatched. This CDR3 contains 13 residues. The CDR3 DNA reads as TGTGCCAGCAGTGAATCCGGACTAGGGGTGCAGTACTTC. Its translation: CASSESGLGVQYF.